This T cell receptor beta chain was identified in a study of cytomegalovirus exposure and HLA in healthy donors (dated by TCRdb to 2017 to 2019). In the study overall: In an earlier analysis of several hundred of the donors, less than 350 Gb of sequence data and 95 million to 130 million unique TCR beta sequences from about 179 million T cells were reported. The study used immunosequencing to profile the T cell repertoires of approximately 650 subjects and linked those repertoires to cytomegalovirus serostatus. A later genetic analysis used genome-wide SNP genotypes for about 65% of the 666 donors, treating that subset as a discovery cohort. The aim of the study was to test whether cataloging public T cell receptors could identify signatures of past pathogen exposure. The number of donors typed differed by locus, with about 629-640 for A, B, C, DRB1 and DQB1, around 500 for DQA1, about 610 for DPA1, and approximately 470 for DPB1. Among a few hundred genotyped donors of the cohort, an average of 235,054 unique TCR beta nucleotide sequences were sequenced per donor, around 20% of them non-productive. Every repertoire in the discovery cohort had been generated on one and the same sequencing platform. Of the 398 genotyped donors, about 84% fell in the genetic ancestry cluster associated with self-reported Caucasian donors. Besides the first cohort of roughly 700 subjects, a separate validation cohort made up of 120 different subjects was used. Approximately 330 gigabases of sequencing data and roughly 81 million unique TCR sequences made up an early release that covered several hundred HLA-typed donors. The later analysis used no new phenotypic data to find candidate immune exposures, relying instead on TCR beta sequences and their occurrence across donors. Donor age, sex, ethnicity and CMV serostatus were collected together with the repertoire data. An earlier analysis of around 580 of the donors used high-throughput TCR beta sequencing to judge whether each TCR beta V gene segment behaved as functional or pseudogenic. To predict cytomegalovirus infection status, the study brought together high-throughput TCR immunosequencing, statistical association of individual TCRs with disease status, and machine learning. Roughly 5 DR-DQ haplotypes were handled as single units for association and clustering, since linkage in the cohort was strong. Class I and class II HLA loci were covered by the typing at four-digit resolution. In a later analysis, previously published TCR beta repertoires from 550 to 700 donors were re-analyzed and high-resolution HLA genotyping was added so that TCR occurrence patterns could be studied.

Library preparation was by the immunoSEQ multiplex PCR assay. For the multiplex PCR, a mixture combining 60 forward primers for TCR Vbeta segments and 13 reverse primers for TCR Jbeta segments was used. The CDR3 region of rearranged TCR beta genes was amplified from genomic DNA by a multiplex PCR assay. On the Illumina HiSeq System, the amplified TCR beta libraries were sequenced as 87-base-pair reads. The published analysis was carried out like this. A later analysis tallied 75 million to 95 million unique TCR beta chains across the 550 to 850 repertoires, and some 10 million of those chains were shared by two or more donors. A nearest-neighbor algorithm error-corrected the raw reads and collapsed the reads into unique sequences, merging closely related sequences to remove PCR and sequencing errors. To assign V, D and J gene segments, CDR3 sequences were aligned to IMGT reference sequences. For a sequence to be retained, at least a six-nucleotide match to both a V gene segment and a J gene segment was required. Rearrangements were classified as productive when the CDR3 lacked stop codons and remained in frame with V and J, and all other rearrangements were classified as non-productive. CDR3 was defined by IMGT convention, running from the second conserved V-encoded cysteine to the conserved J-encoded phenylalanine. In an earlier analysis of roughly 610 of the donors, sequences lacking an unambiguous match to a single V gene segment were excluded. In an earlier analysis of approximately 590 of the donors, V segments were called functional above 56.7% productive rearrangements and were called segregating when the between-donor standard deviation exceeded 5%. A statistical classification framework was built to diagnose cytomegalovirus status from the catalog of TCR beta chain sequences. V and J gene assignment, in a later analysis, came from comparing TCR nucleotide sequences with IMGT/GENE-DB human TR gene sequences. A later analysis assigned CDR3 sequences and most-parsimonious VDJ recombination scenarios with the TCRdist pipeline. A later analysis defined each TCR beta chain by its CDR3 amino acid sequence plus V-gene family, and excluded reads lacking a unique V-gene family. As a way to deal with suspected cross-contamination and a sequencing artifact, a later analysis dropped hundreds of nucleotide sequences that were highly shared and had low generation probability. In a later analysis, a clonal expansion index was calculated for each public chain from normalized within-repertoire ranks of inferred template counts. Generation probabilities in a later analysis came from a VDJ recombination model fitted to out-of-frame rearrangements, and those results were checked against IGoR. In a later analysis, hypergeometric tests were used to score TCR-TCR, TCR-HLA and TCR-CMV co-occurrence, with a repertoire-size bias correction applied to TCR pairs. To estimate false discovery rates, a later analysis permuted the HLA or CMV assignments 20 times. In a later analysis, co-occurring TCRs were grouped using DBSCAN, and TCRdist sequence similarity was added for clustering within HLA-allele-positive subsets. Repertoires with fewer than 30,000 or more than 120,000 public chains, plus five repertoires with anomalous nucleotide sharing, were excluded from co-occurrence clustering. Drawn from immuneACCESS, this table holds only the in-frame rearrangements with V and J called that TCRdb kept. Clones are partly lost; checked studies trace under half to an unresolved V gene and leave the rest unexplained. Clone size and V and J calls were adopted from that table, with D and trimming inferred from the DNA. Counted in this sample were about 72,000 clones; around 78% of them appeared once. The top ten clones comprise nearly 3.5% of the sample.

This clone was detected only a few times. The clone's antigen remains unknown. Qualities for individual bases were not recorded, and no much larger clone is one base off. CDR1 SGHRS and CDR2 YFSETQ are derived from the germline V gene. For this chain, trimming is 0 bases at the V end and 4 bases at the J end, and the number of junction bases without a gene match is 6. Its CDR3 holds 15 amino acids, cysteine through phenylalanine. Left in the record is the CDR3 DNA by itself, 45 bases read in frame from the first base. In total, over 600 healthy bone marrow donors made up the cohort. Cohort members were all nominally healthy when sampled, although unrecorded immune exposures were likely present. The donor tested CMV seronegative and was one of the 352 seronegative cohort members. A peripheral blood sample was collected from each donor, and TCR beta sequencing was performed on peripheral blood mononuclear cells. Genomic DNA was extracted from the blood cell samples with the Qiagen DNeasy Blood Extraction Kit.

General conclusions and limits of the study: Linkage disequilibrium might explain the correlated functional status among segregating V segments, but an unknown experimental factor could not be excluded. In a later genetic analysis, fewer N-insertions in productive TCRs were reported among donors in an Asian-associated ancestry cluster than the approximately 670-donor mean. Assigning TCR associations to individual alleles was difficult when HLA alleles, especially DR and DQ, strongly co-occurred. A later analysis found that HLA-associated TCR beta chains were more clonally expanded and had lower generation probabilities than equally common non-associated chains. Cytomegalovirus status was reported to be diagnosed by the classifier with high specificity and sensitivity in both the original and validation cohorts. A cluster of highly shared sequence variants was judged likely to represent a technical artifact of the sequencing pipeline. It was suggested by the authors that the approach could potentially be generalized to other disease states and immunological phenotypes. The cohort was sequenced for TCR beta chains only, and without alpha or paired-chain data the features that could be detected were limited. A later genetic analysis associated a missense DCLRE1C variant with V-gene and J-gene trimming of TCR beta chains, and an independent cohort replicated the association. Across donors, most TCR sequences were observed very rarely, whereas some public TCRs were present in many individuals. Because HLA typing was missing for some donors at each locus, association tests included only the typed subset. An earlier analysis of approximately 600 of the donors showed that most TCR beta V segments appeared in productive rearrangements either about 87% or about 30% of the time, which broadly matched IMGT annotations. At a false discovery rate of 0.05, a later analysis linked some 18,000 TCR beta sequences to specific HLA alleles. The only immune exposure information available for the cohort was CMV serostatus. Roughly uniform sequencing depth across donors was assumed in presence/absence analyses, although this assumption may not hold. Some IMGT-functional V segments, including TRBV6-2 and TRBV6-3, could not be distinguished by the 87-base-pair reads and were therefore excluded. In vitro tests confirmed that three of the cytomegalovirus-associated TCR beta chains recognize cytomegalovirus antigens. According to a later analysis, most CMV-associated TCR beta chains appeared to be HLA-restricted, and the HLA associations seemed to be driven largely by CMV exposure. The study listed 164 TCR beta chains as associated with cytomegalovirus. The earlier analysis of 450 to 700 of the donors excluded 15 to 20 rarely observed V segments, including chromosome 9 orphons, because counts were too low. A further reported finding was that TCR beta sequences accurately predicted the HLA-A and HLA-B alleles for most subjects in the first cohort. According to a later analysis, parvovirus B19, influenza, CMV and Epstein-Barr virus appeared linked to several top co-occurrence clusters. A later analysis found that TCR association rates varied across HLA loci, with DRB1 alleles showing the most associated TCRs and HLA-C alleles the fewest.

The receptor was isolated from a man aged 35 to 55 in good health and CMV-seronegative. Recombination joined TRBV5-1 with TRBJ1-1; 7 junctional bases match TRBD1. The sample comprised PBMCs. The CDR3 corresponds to CASSLGGQLSTEAFF. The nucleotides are TGCGCCAGCAGCTTGGGGGGACAGTTGAGCACTGAAGCTTTCTTT.